Listed below are T cell receptor beta chains from one sample, sequenced in a study of OX40 agonist ivuxolimab in advanced cancers. The repertoire was sequenced with immunoSEQ multiplex PCR; TCRdb's copy has only in-frame clones and lacks some. This repertoire shows 60,000 to 80,000 clones, roughly 84% found once; its top ten account for over 0.95%. The input for sequencing was CD4+ or CD8+ T cells sorted from blood, taken in a trial of the OX40 agonist ivuxolimab. The receptors were gathered from an adult with an advanced solid tumor such as melanoma, head and neck, liver or kidney cancer. Each CDR3 is given with its conserved first and last residue. D genes are given only for firm matches. Not every row has a clone size; where given, it reads once, few, many or a size class.

d_gene	j_gene	abundance	v_gene	CDR3aa	CDR3nt
TRBD1	TRBJ1-2	-	TRBV28	CASSGPDTGAKIGGYTF	TGTGCCAGCAGTGGTCCCGACACAGGGGCTAAAATTGGAGGCTACACCTTC
TRBD1	TRBJ2-3	once	TRBV5-1	CASSLGQGSSTDTQYF	TGCGCCAGCAGCTTGGGACAGGGTTCTAGCACAGATACGCAGTATTTT
-	TRBJ1-2	-	TRBV5-1	CASSLANPVEDYGYTF	TGCGCCAGCAGCTTGGCTAATCCAGTGGAGGACTATGGCTACACCTTC
-	TRBJ1-3	few	TRBV7-2	CASTTFGTSGNTIYF	TGTGCCAGCACCACCTTTGGGACCTCTGGAAACACCATATATTTT
TRBD1	TRBJ2-2	-	TRBV2	CASSLDRDRDGELFF	TGTGCCAGCAGTCTGGACAGGGACCGAGACGGGGAGCTGTTTTTT
-	TRBJ2-1	-	TRBV11-1	CASSPRSRGGYYNEQFF	TGTGCCAGCAGCCCCCGATCCAGGGGGGGCTACTACAATGAGCAGTTCTTC
-	TRBJ1-5	-	TRBV11-2	CASSLVGGSWQPQHF	TGTGCCAGCAGCTTAGTAGGGGGGAGTTGGCAGCCCCAGCATTTT
-	TRBJ2-3	-	TRBV19	CASSIAGPGDTQYF	TGTGCCAGTAGTATAGCAGGCCCTGGGGATACGCAGTATTTT
TRBD2	TRBJ2-5	-	TRBV7-8	CASSPTPGLAKTQYF	TGTGCCAGCAGCCCCACCCCGGGACTAGCAAAGACCCAGTACTTC
TRBD1	TRBJ1-2	-	TRBV5-1	CASSPWDREQGYTF	TGCGCCAGCAGCCCTTGGGACAGGGAACAGGGCTACACCTTC
TRBD2	TRBJ2-7	-	TRBV6-6	CASSYPGLTYEQYF	TGTGCCAGCAGTTACCCGGGACTAACCTACGAGCAGTACTTC
-	TRBJ1-5	-	TRBV11-2	CASSLTRDQPQHF	TGTGCCAGCAGCTTAACGCGAGATCAGCCCCAGCATTTT
TRBD1	TRBJ1-1	-	TRBV19	CASSIDPGQGGTEAFF	TGTGCCAGTAGTATAGATCCGGGACAGGGGGGCACTGAAGCTTTCTTT
TRBD1	TRBJ1-5	few	TRBV15	CATSSYSSGGSNQPQHF	TGTGCCACCAGCAGCTACTCCTCAGGGGGGAGCAATCAGCCCCAGCATTTT
-	TRBJ1-4	-	TRBV18	CASSLGPTDEKLFF	TGTGCCAGCTCTCTGGGTCCAACGGATGAAAAACTGTTTTTT
-	TRBJ2-1	-	TRBV27	CASSTSTGNEQFF	-
-	TRBJ2-1	once	TRBV6-5	CASRRLSSDNEQFF	TGTGCCAGCAGAAGACTGAGCTCCGACAATGAGCAGTTCTTC
TRBD1	TRBJ1-4	-	TRBV6-1	CASRTGQGGEKLFF	TGTGCCAGCAGGACCGGACAGGGTGGCGAAAAACTGTTTTTT
TRBD1	TRBJ1-2	-	TRBV6-5	CASSPPGGDGYTF	TGTGCCAGCAGCCCCCCAGGGGGCGATGGCTACACCTTC
-	TRBJ2-7	-	TRBV5-1	CASSLAQGSDEQYF	TGCGCCAGCAGCTTGGCTCAGGGGTCGGACGAGCAGTACTTC
-	TRBJ2-7	-	TRBV5-1	CASSLAPATYEQYF	TGCGCCAGCAGCTTGGCCCCGGCCACCTACGAGCAGTACTTC
-	TRBJ1-1	-	TRBV5-4	CASSLDWVRGTEAFF	TGTGCCAGCAGCTTGGATTGGGTCAGGGGCACTGAAGCTTTCTTT
TRBD1	TRBJ1-5	-	TRBV18	CASSPKKGAGNQPQHF	TGTGCCAGCTCACCAAAAAAGGGGGCGGGCAATCAGCCCCAGCATTTT
-	TRBJ2-7	-	TRBV6-5	CASSDSSSYEQYF	TGTGCCAGCAGCGACAGTAGCTCCTACGAGCAGTACTTC
-	TRBJ2-5	-	TRBV19	CASSMGMGETQYF	TGTGCCAGTAGTATGGGTATGGGTGAGACCCAGTACTTC
TRBD1	TRBJ2-7	-	TRBV25-1	CASSWGQGGEQYF	TGTGCCAGCAGCTGGGGACAGGGGGGCGAGCAGTACTTC
-	TRBJ2-6	few	TRBV19	CASSPGANVLTF	TGTGCCAGTAGTCCCGGGGCCAACGTCCTGACTTTC
TRBD2	TRBJ2-1	-	TRBV10-3	CAISGSTSGGYGEQFF	TGTGCCATCAGTGGATCGACTAGCGGGGGTTACGGTGAGCAGTTCTTC
-	TRBJ2-6	once	TRBV19	CASSNTGANVLTF	TGTGCCAGTAGTAACACTGGGGCCAACGTCCTGACTTTC
-	TRBJ1-1	-	TRBV2	CASALGDTEAFF	TGTGCCAGCGCGTTGGGCGACACTGAAGCTTTCTTT
TRBD1	TRBJ2-5	-	TRBV6-4	CASSPSTGSGETQYF	TGTGCCAGCAGTCCGTCGACAGGGTCTGGTGAGACCCAGTACTTC
TRBD1	TRBJ1-5	-	TRBV5-5	CASSIQGAQPQHF	TGTGCCAGCAGCATACAGGGGGCCCAGCCCCAGCATTTT
-	TRBJ1-1	-	TRBV6-5	CASSYGTGLPEAFF	TGTGCCAGCAGTTACGGGACGGGGCTCCCTGAAGCTTTCTTT
TRBD2	TRBJ2-3	-	TRBV7-6	CASSFGGGGTTDTQYF	TGTGCCAGCAGCTTTGGCGGGGGGGGGACCACAGATACGCAGTATTTT
TRBD1	TRBJ2-1	few	TRBV18	CASSQREDRGLNEQFF	TGTGCCAGCTCACAAAGAGAGGACAGGGGGCTAAATGAGCAGTTCTTC
-	TRBJ2-1	-	TRBV11-2	CASSLVGINEQFF	TGTGCCAGCAGCTTAGTCGGGATCAATGAGCAGTTCTTC
TRBD1	TRBJ1-5	-	TRBV7-2	CASSLDRGQGYQPQHF	TGTGCCAGCAGCTTAGATAGGGGACAGGGTTATCAGCCCCAGCATTTT
-	TRBJ1-5	once	TRBV5-1	CASSLGGIYQPQHF	TGCGCCAGCAGCTTGGGGGGAATATATCAGCCCCAGCATTTT
-	TRBJ1-1	once	TRBV5-5	CASSFVQTGAEAFF	TGTGCCAGCAGCTTTGTCCAGACGGGAGCTGAAGCTTTCTTT
-	TRBJ1-1	-	TRBV7-9	CASSLEGGTEAFF	TGTGCCAGCAGCTTAGAAGGGGGGACTGAAGCTTTCTTT
-	TRBJ1-2	-	TRBV6-6	CASSDPDSYGYTF	TGTGCCAGCAGCGACCCGGACAGCTATGGCTACACCTTC
TRBD1	TRBJ1-5	once	TRBV4-2	CASSQDGTGDQPQHF	TGTGCCAGCAGCCAAGATGGGACAGGGGATCAGCCCCAGCATTTT
-	TRBJ2-2	-	TRBV19	CASSIRGAGGELFF	TGTGCCAGTAGTATACGGGGCGCGGGCGGGGAGCTGTTTTTT
TRBD2	TRBJ2-5	-	TRBV4-2	CASSHGGAGGQREETQYF	TGTGCCAGCAGCCACGGTGGAGCGGGGGGCCAAAGGGAAGAGACCCAGTACTTC
-	TRBJ2-7	-	TRBV6-6	CASKGRLGEQYF	TGTGCCTCAAAGGGGAGGCTGGGAGAGCAGTACTTC
TRBD1	TRBJ1-3	-	TRBV6-6	CASSYPDRGAGNTIYF	TGTGCCAGCAGTTACCCAGACAGGGGTGCTGGAAACACCATATATTTT
TRBD1	TRBJ1-2	-	TRBV18	CASSPDRGHGYTF	TGTGCCAGCTCACCAGACAGGGGGCATGGCTACACCTTC
TRBD2	TRBJ2-3	-	TRBV13	CASSLGGLASTDTQYF	TGTGCCAGCAGCTTAGGGGGACTAGCTAGCACAGATACGCAGTATTTT
-	TRBJ2-3	-	TRBV2	CASSASRTDTQYF	TGTGCCAGCAGTGCGTCCCGCACAGATACGCAGTATTTT
-	TRBJ2-3	-	TRBV15	CATSVHSPTDTQYF	TGTGCCACCTCAGTACACAGCCCCACAGATACGCAGTATTTT
-	TRBJ1-1	once	TRBV2	CASREQLLSNTEAFF	TGTGCCAGCCGAGAACAGCTATTGTCGAACACTGAAGCTTTCTTT
-	TRBJ2-4	-	TRBV6-5	CASMKVSRLKNIQYF	TGTGCCAGCATGAAGGTCTCGCGGTTAAAAAACATTCAGTACTTC
-	TRBJ1-6	-	TRBV19	CASRGLSSYNSPLHF	TGTGCCAGTAGGGGACTTAGCTCCTATAATTCACCCCTCCACTTT
-	TRBJ2-7	-	TRBV5-4	CASTQPSYEQYF	TGTGCCAGCACCCAACCCTCCTACGAGCAGTACTTC
TRBD1	TRBJ1-3	few	TRBV27	CASRTLGQGNTIYF	TGTGCCAGCAGAACCCTCGGACAGGGTAACACCATATATTTT
TRBD1	TRBJ1-2	-	TRBV10-3	CAISEDRIYGYTF	TGTGCCATCAGCGAGGACAGGATCTATGGCTACACCTTC
TRBD1	TRBJ1-4	once	TRBV10-2	CASKRDRANEKLFF	TGCGCCAGCAAGAGGGACAGGGCTAATGAAAAACTGTTTTTT
-	TRBJ1-5	-	TRBV5-1	CASSLDGNSNQPQHF	TGCGCCAGCAGCTTGGACGGTAATAGCAATCAGCCCCAGCATTTT
-	TRBJ1-3	-	TRBV5-4	CASSVGPGNTIYF	TGTGCCAGCAGCGTGGGACCGGGAAACACCATATATTTT
-	TRBJ1-3	-	TRBV9	CASSVASTRGGNTIYF	TGTGCCAGCAGCGTAGCGAGCACCAGGGGTGGAAACACCATATATTTT